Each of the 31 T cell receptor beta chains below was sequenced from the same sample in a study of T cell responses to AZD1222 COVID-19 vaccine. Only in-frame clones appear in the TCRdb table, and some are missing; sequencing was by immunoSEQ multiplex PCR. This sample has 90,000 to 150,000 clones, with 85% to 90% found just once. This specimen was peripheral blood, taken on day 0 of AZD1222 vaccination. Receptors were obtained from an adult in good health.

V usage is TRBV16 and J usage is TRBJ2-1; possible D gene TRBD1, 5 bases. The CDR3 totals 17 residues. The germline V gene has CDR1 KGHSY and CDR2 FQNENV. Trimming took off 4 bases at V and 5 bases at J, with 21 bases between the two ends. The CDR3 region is CASSLGWLQGRNNEQFF. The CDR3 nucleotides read TGTGCCAGCAGCCTCGGGTGGTTGCAGGGCCGAAACAATGAGCAGTTCTTC.

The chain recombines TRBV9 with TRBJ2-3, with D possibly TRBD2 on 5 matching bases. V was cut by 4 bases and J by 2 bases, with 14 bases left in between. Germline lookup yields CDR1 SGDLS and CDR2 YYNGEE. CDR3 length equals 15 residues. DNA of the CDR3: TGTGCCAGCAGCCCCGCCCCGGGGTCCACAGATACGCAGTATTTT. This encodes CASSPAPGSTDTQYF.

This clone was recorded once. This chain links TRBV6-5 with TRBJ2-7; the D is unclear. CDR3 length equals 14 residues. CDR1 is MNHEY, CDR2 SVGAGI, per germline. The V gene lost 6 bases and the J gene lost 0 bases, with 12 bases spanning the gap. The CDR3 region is CASSLQSNSYEQYF. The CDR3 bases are TGTGCCAGCAGCCTACAGTCAAACTCCTACGAGCAGTACTTC.

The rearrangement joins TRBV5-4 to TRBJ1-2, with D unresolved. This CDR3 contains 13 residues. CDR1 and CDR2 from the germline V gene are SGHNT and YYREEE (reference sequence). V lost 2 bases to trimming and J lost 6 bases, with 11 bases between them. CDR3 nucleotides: TGTGCCAGCAGCTTAGGTGTTAGAGATGGCTACACCTTC. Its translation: CASSLGVRDGYTF.

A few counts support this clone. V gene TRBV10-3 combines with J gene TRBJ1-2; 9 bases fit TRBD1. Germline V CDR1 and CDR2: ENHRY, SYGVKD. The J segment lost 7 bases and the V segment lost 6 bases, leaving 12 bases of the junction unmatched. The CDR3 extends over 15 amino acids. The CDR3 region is CAIRGTGLALGGYTF. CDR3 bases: TGTGCCATCAGAGGGACAGGGCTCGCTCTTGGTGGCTACACCTTC.

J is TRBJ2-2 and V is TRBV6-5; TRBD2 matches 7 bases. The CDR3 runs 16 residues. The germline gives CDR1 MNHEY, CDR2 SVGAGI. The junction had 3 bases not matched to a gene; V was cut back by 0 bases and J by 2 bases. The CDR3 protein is CASSYSTSPNTGELFF. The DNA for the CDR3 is TGTGCCAGCAGTTACTCGACTAGCCCTAACACCGGGGAGCTGTTTTTT.

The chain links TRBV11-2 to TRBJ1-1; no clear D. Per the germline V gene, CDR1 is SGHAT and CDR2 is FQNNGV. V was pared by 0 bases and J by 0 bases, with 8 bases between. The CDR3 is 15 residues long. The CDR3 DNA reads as TGTGCCAGCAGCTTAGATGGCAGCTTGAACACTGAAGCTTTCTTT. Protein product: CASSLDGSLNTEAFF. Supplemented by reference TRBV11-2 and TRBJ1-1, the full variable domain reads EAGVAQSPRYKIIEKRQSVAFWCNPISGHATLYWYQQILGQGPKLLIQFQNNGVVDDSQLPKDRFSAERLKGVDSTLKIQPAKLEDSAVYLCASSLDGSLNTEAFFGQGTRLTVV.

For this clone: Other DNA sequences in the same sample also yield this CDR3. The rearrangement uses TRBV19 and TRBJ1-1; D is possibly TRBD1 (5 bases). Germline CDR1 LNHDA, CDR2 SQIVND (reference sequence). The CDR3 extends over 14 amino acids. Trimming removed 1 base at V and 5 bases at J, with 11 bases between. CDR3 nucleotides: TGTGCCAGTAGTATAGGTGGGGGGGGGACTGAAGCTTTCTTT. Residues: CASSIGGGGTEAFF.

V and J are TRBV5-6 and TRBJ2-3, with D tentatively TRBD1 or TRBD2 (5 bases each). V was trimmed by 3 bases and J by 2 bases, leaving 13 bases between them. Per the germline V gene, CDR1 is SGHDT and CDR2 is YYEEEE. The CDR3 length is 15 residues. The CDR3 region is CASSSGTLSTDTQYF. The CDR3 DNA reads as TGTGCCAGCAGCTCTGGGACGTTGTCCACAGATACGCAGTATTTT.

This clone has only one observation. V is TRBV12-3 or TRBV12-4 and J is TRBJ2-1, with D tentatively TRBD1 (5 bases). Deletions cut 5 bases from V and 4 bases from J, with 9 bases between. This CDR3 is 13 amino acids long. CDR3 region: CASSTQGYNEQFF. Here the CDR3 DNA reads TGTGCCAGCAGTACTCAGGGATACAATGAGCAGTTCTTC.

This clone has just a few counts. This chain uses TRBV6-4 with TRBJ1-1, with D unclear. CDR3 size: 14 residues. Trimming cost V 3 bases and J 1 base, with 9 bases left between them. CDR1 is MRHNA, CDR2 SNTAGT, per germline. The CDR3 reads CASSEGLANTEAFF. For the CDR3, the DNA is TGTGCCAGCAGTGAAGGGCTGGCGAACACTGAAGCTTTCTTT.

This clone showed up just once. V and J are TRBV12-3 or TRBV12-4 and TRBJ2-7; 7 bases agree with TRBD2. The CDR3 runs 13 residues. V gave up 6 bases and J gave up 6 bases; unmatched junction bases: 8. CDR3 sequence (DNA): TGTGCCAGCAGGCCTACTAGCGTCGGCGAGCAGTACTTC. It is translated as CASRPTSVGEQYF.

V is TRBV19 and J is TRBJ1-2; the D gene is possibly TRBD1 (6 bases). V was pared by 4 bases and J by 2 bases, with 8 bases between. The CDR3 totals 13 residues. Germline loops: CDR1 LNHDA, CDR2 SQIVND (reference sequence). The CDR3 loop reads CASSTQGNYGYTF. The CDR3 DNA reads TGTGCCAGTAGTACTCAGGGGAACTATGGCTACACCTTC.

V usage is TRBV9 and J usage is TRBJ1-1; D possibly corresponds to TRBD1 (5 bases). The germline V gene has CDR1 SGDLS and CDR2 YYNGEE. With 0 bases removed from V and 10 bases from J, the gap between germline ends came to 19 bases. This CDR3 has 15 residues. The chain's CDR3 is CASSVDPGEGAGAFF. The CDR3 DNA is TGTGCCAGCAGCGTAGATCCGGGGGAGGGCGCAGGAGCTTTCTTT.

CDR3 sequence: CASSGSGGWGTDTQYF. In DNA form, the CDR3 reads TGTGCCAGTAGTGGTAGTGGGGGGTGGGGCACAGATACGCAGTATTTT. V is TRBV19 and J is TRBJ2-3, with TRBD2 as a possible D gene (6 bases). Germline V gene sequence: CDR1 LNHDA, CDR2 SQIVND (reference sequence). The ends were cut back, 5 bases at V and 1 base at J, with 16 bases in the middle. The CDR3 loop spans 16 amino acids. The full variable domain, in which reference TRBV19 and TRBJ2-3 provide the parts outside the CDR3, is DGGITQSPKYLFRKEGQNVTLSCEQNLNHDAMYWYRQDPGQGLRLIYYSQIVNDFQKGDIAEGYSVSREKKESFPLTVTSAQKNPTAFYLCASSGSGGWGTDTQYFGPGTRLTVL.

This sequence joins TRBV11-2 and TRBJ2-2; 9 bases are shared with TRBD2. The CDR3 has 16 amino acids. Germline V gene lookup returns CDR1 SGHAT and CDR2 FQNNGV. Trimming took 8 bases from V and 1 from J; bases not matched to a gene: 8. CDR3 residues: CASSAGRGGNTGELFF. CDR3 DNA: TGTGCCAGCTCCGCGGGGCGGGGGGGGAACACCGGGGAGCTGTTTTTT.

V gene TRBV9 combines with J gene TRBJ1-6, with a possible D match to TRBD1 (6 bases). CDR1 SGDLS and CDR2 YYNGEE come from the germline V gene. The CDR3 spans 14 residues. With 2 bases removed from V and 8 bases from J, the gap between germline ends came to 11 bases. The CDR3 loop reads CASSVGGIDSPLHF. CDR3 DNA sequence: TGTGCCAGCAGCGTGGGGGGCATTGATTCACCCCTCCACTTT.

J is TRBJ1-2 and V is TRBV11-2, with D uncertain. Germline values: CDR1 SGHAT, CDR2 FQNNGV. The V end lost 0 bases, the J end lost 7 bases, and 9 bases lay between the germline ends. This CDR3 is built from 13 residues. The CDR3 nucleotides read TGTGCCAGCAGCTTAGACCCCGCTCTTGGCTACACCTTC. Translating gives CASSLDPALGYTF.

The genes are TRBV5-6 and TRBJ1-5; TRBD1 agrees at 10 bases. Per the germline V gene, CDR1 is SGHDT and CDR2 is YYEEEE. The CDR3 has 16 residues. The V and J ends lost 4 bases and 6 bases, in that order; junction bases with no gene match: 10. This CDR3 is CASSTGTGELLQPQHF. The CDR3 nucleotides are TGTGCCAGCAGCACCGGGACAGGGGAATTGCTTCAGCCCCAGCATTTT.

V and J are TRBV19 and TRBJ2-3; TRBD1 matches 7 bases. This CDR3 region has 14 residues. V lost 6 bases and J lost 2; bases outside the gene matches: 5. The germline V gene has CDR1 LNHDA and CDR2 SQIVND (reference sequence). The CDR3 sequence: CASRRTGNTDTQYF. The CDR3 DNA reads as TGTGCCAGTAGGAGGACAGGAAACACAGATACGCAGTATTTT.

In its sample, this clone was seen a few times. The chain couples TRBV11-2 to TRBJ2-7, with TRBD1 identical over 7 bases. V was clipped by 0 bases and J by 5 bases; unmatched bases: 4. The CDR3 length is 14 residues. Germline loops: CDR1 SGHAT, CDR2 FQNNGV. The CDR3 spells CASSLDRGYDEQYF. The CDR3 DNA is TGTGCCAGCAGCTTAGACAGGGGGTATGACGAGCAGTACTTC.

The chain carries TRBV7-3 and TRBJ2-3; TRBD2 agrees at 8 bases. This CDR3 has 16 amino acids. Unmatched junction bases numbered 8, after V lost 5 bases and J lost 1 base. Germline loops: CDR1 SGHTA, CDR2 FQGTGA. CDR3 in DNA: TGTGCCAGCAGCCCAGACTTAGCGGGGCGCACAGATACGCAGTATTTT. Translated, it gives CASSPDLAGRTDTQYF.

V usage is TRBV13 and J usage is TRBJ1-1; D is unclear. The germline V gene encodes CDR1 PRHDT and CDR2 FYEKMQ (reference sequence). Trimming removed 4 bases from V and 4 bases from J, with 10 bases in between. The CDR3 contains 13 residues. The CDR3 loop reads CASSSPGSTEAFF. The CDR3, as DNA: TGTGCCAGCAGCTCTCCCGGGTCCACTGAAGCTTTCTTT.

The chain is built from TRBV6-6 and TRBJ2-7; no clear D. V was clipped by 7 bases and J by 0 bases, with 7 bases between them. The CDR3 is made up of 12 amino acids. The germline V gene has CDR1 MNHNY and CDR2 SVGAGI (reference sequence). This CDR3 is CASTSSSYEQYF. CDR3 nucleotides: TGTGCCAGCACCTCGAGCTCCTACGAGCAGTACTTC.

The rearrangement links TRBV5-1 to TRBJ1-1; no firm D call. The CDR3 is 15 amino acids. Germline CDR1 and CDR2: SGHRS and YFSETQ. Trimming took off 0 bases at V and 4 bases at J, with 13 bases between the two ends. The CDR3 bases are TGCGCCAGCAGCTTGGAGGTCTCTTATGGCACTGAAGCTTTCTTT. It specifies CASSLEVSYGTEAFF.

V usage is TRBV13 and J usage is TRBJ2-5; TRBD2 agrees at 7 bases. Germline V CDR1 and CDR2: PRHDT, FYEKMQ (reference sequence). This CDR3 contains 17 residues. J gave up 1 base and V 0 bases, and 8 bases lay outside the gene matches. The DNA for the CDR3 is TGTGCCAGCAGCTTAGGAGTTGCGGGGGTCGTCCAAGAGACCCAGTACTTC. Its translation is CASSLGVAGVVQETQYF.

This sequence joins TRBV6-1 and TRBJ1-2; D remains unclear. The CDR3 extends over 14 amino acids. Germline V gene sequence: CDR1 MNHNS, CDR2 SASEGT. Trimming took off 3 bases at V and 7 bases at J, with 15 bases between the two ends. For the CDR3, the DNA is TGTGCCAGCAGTGAGGGAAGTATAACGAGTGGCTACACCTTC. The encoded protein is CASSEGSITSGYTF.

CDR3 bases: TGTGCCAGTGCGTCCCTGACTAGCGGGCACTACAATGAGCAGTTCTTC. It encodes CASASLTSGHYNEQFF. This rearrangement joins TRBV25-1 to TRBJ2-1, with 10 bases matching TRBD2. Germline trimming cut 9 bases from V and 3 bases from J; bases unmatched to any gene: 11. Germline V gene sequence: CDR1 MGHDK, CDR2 SYGVNS. The CDR3 has 16 residues.

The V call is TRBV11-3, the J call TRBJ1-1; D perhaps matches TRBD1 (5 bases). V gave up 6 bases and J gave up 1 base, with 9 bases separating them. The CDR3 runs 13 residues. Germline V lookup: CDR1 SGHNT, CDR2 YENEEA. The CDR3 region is CASSGDRNTEAFF. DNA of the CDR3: TGTGCCAGCAGTGGCGACAGGAACACTGAAGCTTTCTTT.

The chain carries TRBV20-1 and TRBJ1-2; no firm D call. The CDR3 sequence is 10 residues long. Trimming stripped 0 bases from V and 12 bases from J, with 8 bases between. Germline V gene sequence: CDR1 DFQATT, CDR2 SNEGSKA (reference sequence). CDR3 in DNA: TGCAGTGCTAGAGATGTCTCAGACACCTTC. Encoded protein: CSARDVSDTF.

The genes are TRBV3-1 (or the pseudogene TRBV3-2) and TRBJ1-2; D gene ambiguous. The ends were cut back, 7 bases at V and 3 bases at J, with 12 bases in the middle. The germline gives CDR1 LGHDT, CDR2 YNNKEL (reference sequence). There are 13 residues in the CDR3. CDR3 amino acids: CASKHGEHYGYTF. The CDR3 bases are TGTGCCAGCAAACACGGAGAACACTATGGCTACACCTTC.